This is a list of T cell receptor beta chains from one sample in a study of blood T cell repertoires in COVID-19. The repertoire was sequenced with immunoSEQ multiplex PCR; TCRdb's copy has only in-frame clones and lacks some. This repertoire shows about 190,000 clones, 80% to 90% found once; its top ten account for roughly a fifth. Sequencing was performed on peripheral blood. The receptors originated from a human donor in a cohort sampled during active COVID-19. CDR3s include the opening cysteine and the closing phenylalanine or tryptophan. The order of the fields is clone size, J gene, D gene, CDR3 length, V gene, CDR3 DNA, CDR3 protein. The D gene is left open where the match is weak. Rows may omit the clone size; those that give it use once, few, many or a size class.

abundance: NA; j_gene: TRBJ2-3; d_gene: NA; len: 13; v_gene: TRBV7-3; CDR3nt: TGTGCCAGCAGCGAAACTAGCACAGATACGCAGTATTTT; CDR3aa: CASSETSTDTQYF
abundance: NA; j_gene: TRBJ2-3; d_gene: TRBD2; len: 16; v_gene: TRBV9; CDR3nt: TGTGCCAGCAGCGGCGAACTCGGGACTAGCCTGAATACGCAGTATTTT; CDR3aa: CASSGELGTSLNTQYF
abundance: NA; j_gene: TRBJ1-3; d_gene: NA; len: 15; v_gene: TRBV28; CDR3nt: TGTGCCAGCAGTTCAGAGAGCCCCCAGGGGCGCTCCATATATTTT; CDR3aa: CASSSESPQGRSIYF
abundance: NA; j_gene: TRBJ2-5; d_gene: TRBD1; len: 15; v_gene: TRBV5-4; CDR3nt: TGTGCCAGCAGCTGGGACAGGGGCGGATCGGAGACCCAGTACTTC; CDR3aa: CASSWDRGGSETQYF
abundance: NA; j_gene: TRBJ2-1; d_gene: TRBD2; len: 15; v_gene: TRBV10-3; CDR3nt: TGTGCCATCAGTGCGACTAGCGGGGGGACCGATGAGCAGTTCTTC; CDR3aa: CAISATSGGTDEQFF
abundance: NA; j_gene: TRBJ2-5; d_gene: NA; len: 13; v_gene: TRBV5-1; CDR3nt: TGCGCCAGCAGCGAGTCAGGGCAAGAGACCCAGTACTTC; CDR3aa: CASSESGQETQYF
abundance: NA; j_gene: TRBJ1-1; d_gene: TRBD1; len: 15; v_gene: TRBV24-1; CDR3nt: TGTGCCACCAGTGACGACAGGGGCGGGCACACTGAAGCTTTCTTT; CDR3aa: CATSDDRGGHTEAFF
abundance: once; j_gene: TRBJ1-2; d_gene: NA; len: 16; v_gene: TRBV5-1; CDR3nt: TGCGCCAGCAGCGCACAAGGGGGAGTGGGGTACTATGGCTACACCTTC; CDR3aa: CASSAQGGVGYYGYTF
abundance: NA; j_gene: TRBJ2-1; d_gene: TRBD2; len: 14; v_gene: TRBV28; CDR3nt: TGTGCCAGCAGCGGTAGCGGGAGGGTGGATGAGCAGTTCTTC; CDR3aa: CASSGSGRVDEQFF
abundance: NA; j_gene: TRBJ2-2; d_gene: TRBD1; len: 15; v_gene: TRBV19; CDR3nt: TGTGCCAGTAGTTCAGGGACAGGGGTAATCGGGGAGCTGTTTTTT; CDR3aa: CASSSGTGVIGELFF
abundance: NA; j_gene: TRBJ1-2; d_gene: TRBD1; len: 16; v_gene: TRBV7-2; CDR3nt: TGTGCCAGCAGCTTAGTAGGGAACAGGGGATCCCATGGCTACACCTTC; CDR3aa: CASSLVGNRGSHGYTF
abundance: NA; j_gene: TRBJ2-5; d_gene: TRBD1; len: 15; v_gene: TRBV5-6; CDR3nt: TGTGCCAGCAGCTCGACACCGGGACAGCAAGAGACCCAGTACTTC; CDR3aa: CASSSTPGQQETQYF
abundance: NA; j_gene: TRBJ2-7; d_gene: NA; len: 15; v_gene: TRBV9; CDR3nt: TGTGCCAGCAGCGTAGGCACATCACCGGGGTACGAGCAGTACTTC; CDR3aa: CASSVGTSPGYEQYF
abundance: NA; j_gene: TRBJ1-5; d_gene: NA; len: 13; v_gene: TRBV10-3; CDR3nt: TGTGCCATCAGTGAGTCGACAAATCAGCCCCAGCATTTT; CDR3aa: CAISESTNQPQHF
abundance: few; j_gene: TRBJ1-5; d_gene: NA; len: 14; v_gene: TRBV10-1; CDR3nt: TGCGCCAGCAGTGAGTCGGCAGGGTATCGGCCCCAGCATTTT; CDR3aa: CASSESAGYRPQHF